This T cell receptor beta chain was documented in a study of T cells in Graves' hyperthyroidism and ophthalmopathy. Many counts were recorded for this clonotype. The CDR3 sequence is 14 residues long. V lost 3 bases to trimming and J lost 2 bases, with 10 bases between them. The CDR3 regions of TCR beta were amplified from RNA transcripts. During a first-round RT-PCR of the TCR CDR3, the HTBI primer set was used. TCRdb reanalysed the multiplex PCR reads using MiXCR and keeps one entry per CDR3 protein. The sample includes hundreds of thousands of distinct CDR3 sequences, under 15% seen only once; the top ten take about 9.1%.

The receptor was isolated from a woman under 30 with Graves' hyperthyroidism. The chain recombines TRBV12-3 or TRBV12-4 with TRBJ2-5; D remains ambiguous. Source material: blood. The CDR3, as DNA: TGTGCCAGCAGTTTTTTCGTAGGGCAAGAGACCCAGTACTTC. Its translation is CASSFFVGQETQYF.